This T cell receptor (beta chain) was retrieved from a study of T cell responses to AZD1222 COVID-19 vaccine. Sequenced by immunoSEQ multiplex PCR; TCRdb stores in-frame clones only, minus some. Among about 100,000 clones listed, approximately 87% were seen once. Trimming took 3 bases from V and 11 from J, leaving 10 bases between them. The CDR3 contains 11 residues. The germline V gene has CDR1 SEHNR and CDR2 FQNEAQ (reference sequence). The receptor comes from an adult in good health. Sequenced here: peripheral blood, sampled on day 0 of AZD1222 vaccination. The chain combines TRBV7-9 with TRBJ1-1; D uncertain. In DNA form, the CDR3 reads TGTGCCAGCAGCTTGGGAGGGCAGGCTTTCTTT. Protein product: CASSLGGQAFF.